The present TCR beta chain was sequenced within a study of T-cell memory formation after mild COVID-19 (dated by TCRdb to 2020 to 2023). About the investigation overall: TCR sequence clusters from the two donors were largely donor specific. T-cell clones expanding and contracting after mild COVID-19 in a couple of donors were tracked by longitudinal TCRalpha and TCRbeta repertoire sequencing. Two young, previously healthy adult volunteers, one female and one male, were included in the cohort. The research as a whole found: Clones contracting from day 15 to 85 had balanced CD4/CD8 phenotypes, while a second wave expanding from day 15 to 37 was biased towards CD4+. Contracting CD4+ clones were found mainly in CM and EM memory subsets, while CD8+ clones were enriched in EMRA. The study covered only two mild cases, and larger cohorts including severe cases with pre-infection samples were considered necessary. Some responding clones were found in pre-infection memory, which suggests that pre-existing cross-reactive memory T cells took part in the SARS-CoV-2 response. SARS-CoV-2 specificity was not confirmed for the second-wave clones peaking on day 37.

As concerns this clonotype: This clone's antigen is unknown. No much larger clonotype is one base removed from it; base qualities were not supplied.

CDR1 and CDR2 are read off the germline V gene as MNHEY and SVGAGI. From the cysteine through the phenylalanine, the CDR3 covers 16 amino acids. Only CDR3 DNA remains: 48 bases, in frame from the first base. V has 4 bases trimmed and J has 3 bases trimmed; junction bases matching no gene number 7. Data came from an Illumina NovaSeq 6000. cDNA libraries for TCRalpha and TCRbeta were prepared by 5'RACE using constant-segment primers, with sample barcodes and unique molecular identifiers added. Trizol reagent was used to extract RNA from every sample. Libraries were amplified in two PCR steps, with a second sample barcode and Illumina TruSeq adapters added in the second step. The libraries were sequenced on an Illumina NovaSeq using 2 x 150 bp paired-end reads. The study's processing was this. The reads were demultiplexed and collapsed into UMI-guided consensus sequences using migec v1.2.7. Using mixcr v2.1.11, the UMI consensuses were aligned to TRA and TRB V and J templates and assembled into clonotypes. A clonotype was counted as expanded or contracted only when both edgeR and NoisET called the clonotype significant, with the noise models trained on biological replicates. For edgeR calls, the cutoffs were a false discovery rate-adjusted p below 0.01 and a log2 fold-change threshold of 1. As an exploratory analysis of dynamics, PCA with hierarchical clustering was applied to max-normalized trajectories of the 1000 most abundant clonotypes. Separately sequenced CD4+ and CD8+ repertoires were used to assign a CD4 or CD8 phenotype to each responding clone. The public reads were reanalyzed by TCRdb: fastp trimming at Q25, MiXCR alignment, in-frame beta chains only. For every CDR3 protein sequence, its rows merge into one entry that carries the most common genes and DNA. TCRdb, not the authors, supplied the V and J calls. Recorded for this sample are approximately 290,000 distinct CDR3 sequences; 8.2% of them occurred a single time. 20% to 25% of the sample comes from the top ten.

Ficoll-Paque density gradient centrifugation was the method used to isolate PBMCs. Sample: PBMCs or a T cell subset sorted from them (not recorded which). This TCR was sampled from a young man who had mild COVID-19 (a few samples of this study predate the infection). The sample titles of this study are shuffled in the database, so cell type and time point are left out; the donor was told from shared clones. The V gene is TRBV6-5 and the J gene is TRBJ2-3, and TRBD2 aligns with 10 junction nucleotides. At the DNA level, the sequence is TGTGCCAGCAGTTCGACTAGCGGGTATACTACAGATACGCAGTATTTT. Its protein is CASSSTSGYTTDTQYF.